These 28 T cell receptor beta chains were all obtained from the same sample, sequenced in a study of T cell responses to AZD1222 COVID-19 vaccine (dated by TCRdb to 2020 to 2022). The method behind the library was the immunoSEQ multiplex PCR assay. The clones in this table, taken by TCRdb from immuneACCESS, are in-frame only. Not every clone is retained; where verified, under half of the shortfall comes from an unresolved V gene, and the cause of the rest is unknown. The sample table contains about 120,000 clones; only one count was recorded for about 89% of them. The ten largest clones take up 4.5% of the sample. The sample's time point label is to be understood as: baseline before first vaccination. The sequenced sample was peripheral blood, obtained on day 0 of AZD1222 vaccination. These receptors were obtained from an adult in good health.

This sequence joins TRBV3-1 (or the pseudogene TRBV3-2) and TRBJ2-7, with TRBD2 as a possible D gene (6 bases). The V and J ends lost 4 bases and 4 bases respectively, with 17 bases between them. The V gene's germline CDR1 is LGHDT and CDR2 YNNKEL (reference sequence). CDR3 length: 15 amino acids. CDR3 amino acids: CASSPVGGGEYEQYF. The CDR3, as DNA: TGTGCCAGCAGCCCCGTCGGGGGTGGGGAATACGAGCAGTACTTC.

The chain employs TRBV11-2 and TRBJ2-1, with D possibly matching TRBD2 (5 bases). Looked up from germline, CDR1 is SGHAT and CDR2 is FQNNGV. The CDR3 totals 16 residues. Deletions cut 3 bases from V and 4 bases from J, with 16 bases between. For the CDR3, the DNA is TGTGCCAGCAGCTTCACCGCGGGCAGTAAATACAATGAGCAGTTCTTC. Its translation is CASSFTAGSKYNEQFF.

The chain has TRBV25-1 and TRBJ1-6; weak D call: TRBD1 (6 bases). The CDR3 has 14 residues. Deletions cut 8 bases from V and 7 bases from J, with 15 bases between. The V gene's germline CDR1 is MGHDK and CDR2 SYGVNS. In DNA, the CDR3 is TGTGCCAGCCGCCGGGACAAGAAAAATTCACCCCTCCACTTT. Amino acid sequence: CASRRDKKNSPLHF.

The rearrangement uses TRBV6-6 and TRBJ1-2; TRBD1 matches at 8 bases. Germline CDR1 MNHNY, CDR2 SVGAGI (reference sequence). V shed 6 bases and J 7 bases; nucleotides not matched to a gene: 10. CDR3 size: 14 residues. CDR3 in DNA: TGTGCCAGCAGCTACGCACCTGACAGGGGTGGCTACACCTTC. It translates to CASSYAPDRGGYTF.

In its sample, this clone was seen a few times. The V call is TRBV4-2, the J call TRBJ2-1; 11 bases agree with TRBD2. Germline trimming cut 4 bases from V and 3 bases from J; bases unmatched to any gene: 2. The germline V gene has CDR1 LGHNA and CDR2 YNFKEQ. This CDR3 has 15 amino acids. The CDR3 region is CASSPGLADYNEQFF. The CDR3 bases are TGTGCCAGCAGCCCGGGACTAGCGGACTACAATGAGCAGTTCTTC.

V gene TRBV7-2 combines with J gene TRBJ1-2; 9 bases align to TRBD1. The CDR3 contains 17 residues. The trim removed 1 base at V and 0 bases at J, leaving 6 bases unmatched. Germline CDR1 is SGHTA and CDR2 is FQGNSA. CDR3 sequence reads: CASSLGGTGLANYGYTF. The DNA of the CDR3 is TGTGCCAGCAGCTTAGGCGGGACAGGGCTTGCTAACTATGGCTACACCTTC.

The rearrangement uses TRBV6-2 or TRBV6-3 and TRBJ1-6, with unresolved D. Germline CDR1 reads MNHEY; CDR2 reads SVGEGT. With 2 bases removed from V and 10 bases from J, the gap between germline ends came to 21 bases. CDR3 length equals 17 residues. As DNA, the CDR3 is TGTGCCAGCAGTTACGTCGCCCCACGGATTGGGGAATCACCCCTCCACTTT. Its translation: CASSYVAPRIGESPLHF.

About this clone itself: Germline is not matched at one junction end, which may reflect a read error. CDR3 region: CASSRWAAGDSDTQYF. Here the CDR3 DNA reads TGTGCTAGCAGTCGTTGGGCAGCGGGGGATTCAGATACGCAGTATTTT. This chain uses TRBV7-7 with TRBJ2-3; TRBD2 aligns across 8 bases. This CDR3 comprises 16 residues. Germline CDR1 is SSHAT and CDR2 is FNYEAQ (reference sequence). Filled out from reference TRBV7-7 and TRBJ2-3, the complete variable domain reads GAGVSQSPRYKVTKRGQDVTLRCDPISSHATLYWYQQALGQGPEFLTYFNYEAQPDKSGLPSDRFSAERPEGSISTLTIQRTEQRDSAMYRCASSRWAAGDSDTQYFGPGTRLTVL.

The chain carries TRBV27 and TRBJ2-1, with no clear D. V lost 5 bases to trimming and J lost 10 bases, with 15 bases between them. The CDR3 has 13 residues. Germline lookup yields CDR1 MNHEY and CDR2 SMNVEV (reference sequence). Written as DNA, the CDR3 is TGTGCCAGCAGTCGGACGGTCAACGGGGAGCAGTTCTTC. Amino acid sequence: CASSRTVNGEQFF.

The chain uses TRBV11-2 and TRBJ1-4; no reliable D call. The CDR3 is 16 amino acids. The germline gives CDR1 SGHAT, CDR2 FQNNGV. Trimming pared 1 base from V and 0 bases from J, leaving 9 bases between. The CDR3 region has the DNA TGTGCCAGCAGCTTAGCCCCCGCGGCAACTAATGAAAAACTGTTTTTT. Translating it yields CASSLAPAATNEKLFF.

This clone was observed a single time. The CDR3 is CASSFSLTDTQYF. CDR3 sequence (DNA): TGTGCCAGCAGTTTCAGCCTCACAGATACGCAGTATTTT. The rearrangement joins TRBV12-3 or TRBV12-4 to TRBJ2-3, with D hard to call. This CDR3 has 13 residues. Between the trimmed V and J ends, which lost 3 bases and 2 bases, there was a span of 6 bases.

V usage is TRBV28 and J usage is TRBJ1-5, with D unresolved. Trimming took off 1 base at V and 4 bases at J, with 8 bases between the two ends. Germline V gene sequence: CDR1 MDHEN, CDR2 SYDVKM. The CDR3 consists of 14 residues. The CDR3 loop reads CASSLLGGNQPQHF. The CDR3 DNA follows: TGTGCCAGCAGTTTATTGGGCGGAAATCAGCCCCAGCATTTT.

The chain has TRBV2 and TRBJ1-6, with D tentatively TRBD1 (5 bases). This CDR3 region has 14 residues. Germline V gene data show CDR1 as SNHLY and CDR2 as FYNNEI. Trimming shortened V by 3 bases and J by 9 bases, and 12 bases separated the two germline ends. CDR3 loop: CASSDQGSGSPLHF. The CDR3 DNA reads TGTGCCAGCAGTGACCAGGGATCCGGTTCACCCCTCCACTTT.

V usage is TRBV5-6 and J usage is TRBJ2-7, with D uncertain. CDR3 length: 14 amino acids. The germline CDR1 and CDR2 sequences are SGHDT and YYEEEE. The V end lost 0 bases, the J end lost 0 bases, and 7 bases lay between the germline ends. The CDR3 is CASSLGYYSYEQYF. In DNA, the CDR3 is TGTGCCAGCAGCTTGGGGTACTACTCCTACGAGCAGTACTTC. Full variable domain (missing parts from reference TRBV5-6 and TRBJ2-7): DAGVTQSPTHLIKTRGQQVTLRCSPKSGHDTVSWYQQALGQGPQFIFQYYEEEERQRGNFPDRFSGHQFPNYSSELNVNALLLGDSALYLCASSLGYYSYEQYFGPGTRLTVT.

This chain joins TRBV28 and TRBJ1-1, with D perhaps matching TRBD1 (5 bases). The germline gives CDR1 MDHEN, CDR2 SYDVKM. Trimming took 7 bases from V and 12 from J, leaving 15 bases between them. The CDR3 runs to 11 residues. CDR3 DNA sequence: TGTGCCAGCACTCAGGGCCTCATGACTTTCTTT. Amino acids: CASTQGLMTFF.

The chain combines TRBV7-8 with TRBJ1-1; D is ambiguous. CDR1 SGHVS and CDR2 FQNEAQ come from the germline V gene. Trimming took off 8 bases at V and 7 bases at J, with 23 bases between the two ends. The CDR3 sequence is 15 residues long. The CDR3 bases are TGTGCCAGCCAGAAATACCCGACGGTTGTACATGAAGCTTTCTTT. Protein sequence: CASQKYPTVVHEAFF.

The rearrangement uses TRBV7-6 and TRBJ1-6; D is uncertain. The CDR3 is made up of 12 amino acids. V was pared by 0 bases and J by 6 bases, with 0 bases between. Germline V gene lookup returns CDR1 SGHVS and CDR2 FNYEAQ. Here the CDR3 reads CASSLANSPLHF. CDR3 DNA sequence: TGTGCCAGCAGCTTAGCTAATTCACCCCTCCACTTT.

The chain has TRBV2 and TRBJ2-7, with 7 positions matching TRBD1. V shed 6 bases and J 7 bases; nucleotides not matched to a gene: 6. CDR1 and CDR2 from the germline V gene are SNHLY and FYNNEI. The CDR3 spans 12 residues. The CDR3 reads CASSRQGQEQYF. The CDR3 coding sequence is TGTGCCAGCAGCCGACAGGGTCAGGAGCAGTACTTC.

This rearrangement joins TRBV7-2 to TRBJ2-3; D is possibly TRBD1 (6 bases). The CDR3 consists of 16 residues. CDR1 is SGHTA, CDR2 FQGNSA, per germline. The V end lost 8 bases, the J end lost 1 base, and 19 bases lay between the germline ends. The DNA for the CDR3 is TGTGCCAGCCTACCAACCCAGGGGTGGGGCACAGATACGCAGTATTTT. It translates to CASLPTQGWGTDTQYF.

The chain has TRBV5-1 and TRBJ1-4; D unresolved. The CDR3 extends over 11 amino acids. Germline loops: CDR1 SGHRS, CDR2 YFSETQ. The V end was cut by 4 bases, the J end by 8 bases, with 6 bases between. The CDR3 loop is CASSPGEKLFF. The CDR3 DNA reads TGCGCCAGCAGCCCTGGGGAAAAACTGTTTTTT.

This clone was observed once. The CDR3 DNA reads as TGTGCCAGCAGTCTGATACAAACTAACTATGGCTACACCTTC. It encodes CASSLIQTNYGYTF. The chain uses TRBV7-6 and TRBJ1-2; D gene uncertain. Germline-derived CDR1 and CDR2 are SGHVS and FNYEAQ. This CDR3 comprises 14 residues. V lost 6 bases and J 0 bases, leaving 11 bases between the germline ends.

The chain employs TRBV6-2 or TRBV6-3 and TRBJ2-5, with 11 bases that match TRBD2. Per germline, CDR1 MNHEY and CDR2 SVGEGT. The CDR3 extends over 16 amino acids. V gave up 0 bases and J gave up 4 bases; unmatched junction bases: 4. CDR3 coding DNA: TGTGCCAGCAGTTACTCCGGGCTAGCGGGAGGAGAGACCCAGTACTTC. Translated, it gives CASSYSGLAGGETQYF.

J is TRBJ1-1 and V is TRBV4-3; no clear D. This CDR3 has 14 amino acids. Looked up from germline, CDR1 is LGHNA and CDR2 is YSLEER. The V end was cut by 1 base, the J end by 3 bases, with 9 bases between. The CDR3 region is CASSQGAIDTEAFF. The CDR3 nucleotides are TGCGCCAGCAGCCAAGGTGCGATTGACACTGAAGCTTTCTTT.

The V gene is TRBV7-9, the J gene TRBJ1-1, with unresolved D. The CDR3 length is 15 residues. V gave up 1 base and J gave up 1 base, with 10 bases separating them. Germline V gene sequence: CDR1 SEHNR, CDR2 FQNEAQ (reference sequence). This CDR3 reads CASSLGLGTNTEAFF. The CDR3 nucleotides are TGTGCCAGCAGCTTAGGCCTGGGCACGAACACTGAAGCTTTCTTT.

This chain uses TRBV14 with TRBJ1-6; TRBD1 agrees at 8 bases. With 1 base clipped from V and 9 bases from J, the junction kept 8 bases outside the gene matches. This CDR3 has 16 amino acids. In germline, CDR1 is SGHDN, CDR2 FVKESK. The CDR3 DNA is TGTGCCAGCAGCCAAGGAGGCAGGGGGCGGGGTTCACCCCTCCACTTT. This codes for CASSQGGRGRGSPLHF.

This clone showed up just once. The rearrangement joins TRBV7-9 to TRBJ2-7; 7 bases are a match to TRBD2. Trimming took 5 bases from V and 0 from J; bases not matched to a gene: 13. CDR1 is SEHNR, CDR2 FQNEAQ, per germline (reference sequence). The CDR3 is 17 amino acids. The CDR3 sequence is CASSPSLVAGVSYEQYF. The DNA for the CDR3 is TGTGCCAGCAGCCCGTCCTTAGTGGCGGGGGTCTCCTACGAGCAGTACTTC.

The chain recombines TRBV4-3 with TRBJ1-5; D call uncertain. Germline CDR1 LGHNA, CDR2 YSLEER. CDR3 length: 14 amino acids. Deletions cut 0 bases from V and 7 bases from J, with 10 bases between. The CDR3 reads CASSQDLGYQPQHF. In DNA, the CDR3 is TGCGCCAGCAGCCAAGATTTAGGATACCAGCCCCAGCATTTT.

The rearrangement joins TRBV7-3 to TRBJ1-1; TRBD1 aligns across 7 bases. Unmatched junction bases numbered 6, after V lost 5 bases and J lost 6 bases. The germline CDR1 and CDR2 sequences are SGHTA and FQGTGA. There are 13 residues in the CDR3. This CDR3 is CASSLDRAAEAFF. CDR3 nucleotide sequence: TGTGCCAGCAGCCTAGACAGGGCCGCTGAAGCTTTCTTT.